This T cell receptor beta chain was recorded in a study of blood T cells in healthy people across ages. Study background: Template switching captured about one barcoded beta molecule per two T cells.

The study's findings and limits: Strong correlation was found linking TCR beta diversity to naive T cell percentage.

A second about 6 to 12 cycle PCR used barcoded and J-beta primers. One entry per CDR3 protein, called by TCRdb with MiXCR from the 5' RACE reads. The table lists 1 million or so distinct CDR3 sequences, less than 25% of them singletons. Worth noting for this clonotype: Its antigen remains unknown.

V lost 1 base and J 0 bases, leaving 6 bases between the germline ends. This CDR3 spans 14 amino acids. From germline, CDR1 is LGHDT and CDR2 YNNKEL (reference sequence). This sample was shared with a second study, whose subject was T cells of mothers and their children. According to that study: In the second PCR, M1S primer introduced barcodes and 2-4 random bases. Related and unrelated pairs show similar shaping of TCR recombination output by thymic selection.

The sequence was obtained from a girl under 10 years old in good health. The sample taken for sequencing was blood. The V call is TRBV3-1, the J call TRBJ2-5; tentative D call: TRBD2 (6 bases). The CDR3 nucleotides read TGTGCCAGCAGCCAAGGGGACTACCAAGAGACCCAGTACTTC. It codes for CASSQGDYQETQYF.